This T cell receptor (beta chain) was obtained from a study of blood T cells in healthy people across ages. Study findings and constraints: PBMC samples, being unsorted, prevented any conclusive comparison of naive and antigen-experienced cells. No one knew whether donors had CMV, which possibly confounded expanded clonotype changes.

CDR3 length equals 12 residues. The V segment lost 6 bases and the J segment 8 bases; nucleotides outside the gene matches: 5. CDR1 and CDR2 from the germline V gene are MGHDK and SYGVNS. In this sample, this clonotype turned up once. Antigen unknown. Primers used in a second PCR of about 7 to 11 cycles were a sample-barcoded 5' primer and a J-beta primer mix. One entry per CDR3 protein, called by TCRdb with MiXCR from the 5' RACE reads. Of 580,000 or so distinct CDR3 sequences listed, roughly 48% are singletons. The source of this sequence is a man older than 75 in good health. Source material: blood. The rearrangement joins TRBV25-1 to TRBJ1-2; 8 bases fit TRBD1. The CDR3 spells CASRTGERGYTF. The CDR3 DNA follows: TGTGCCAGCAGGACAGGGGAGAGGGGCTACACCTTC.